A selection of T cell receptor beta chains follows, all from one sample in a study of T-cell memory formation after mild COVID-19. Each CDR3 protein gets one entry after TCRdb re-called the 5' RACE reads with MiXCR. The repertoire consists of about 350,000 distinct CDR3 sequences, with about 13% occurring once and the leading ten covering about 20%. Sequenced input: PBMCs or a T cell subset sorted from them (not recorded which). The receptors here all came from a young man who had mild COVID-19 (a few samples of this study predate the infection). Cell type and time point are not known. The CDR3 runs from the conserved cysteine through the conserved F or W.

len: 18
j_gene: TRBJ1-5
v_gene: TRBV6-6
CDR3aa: CASSYPRRTGIGNQPQHF

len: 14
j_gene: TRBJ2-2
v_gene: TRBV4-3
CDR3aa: CASSQGVVTGELFF

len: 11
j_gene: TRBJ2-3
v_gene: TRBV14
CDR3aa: CASSQHRDLDF

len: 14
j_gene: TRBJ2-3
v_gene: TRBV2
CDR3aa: CASSLRGAQDTQYF

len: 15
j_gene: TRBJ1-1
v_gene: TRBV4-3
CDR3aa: CASSQIGQLGPEAFF

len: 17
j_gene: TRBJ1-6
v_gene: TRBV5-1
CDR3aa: CASSLDPGSNWGSPLHF

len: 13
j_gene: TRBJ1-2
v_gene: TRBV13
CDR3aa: CASSGGDFYGYTF

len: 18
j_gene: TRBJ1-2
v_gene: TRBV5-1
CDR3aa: CASSLVFLGQGASYGYTF

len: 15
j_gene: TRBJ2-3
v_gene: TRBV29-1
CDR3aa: CSGLGGQGHTDTQYF

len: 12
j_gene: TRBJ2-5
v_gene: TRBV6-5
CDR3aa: CASRSPEETQYF

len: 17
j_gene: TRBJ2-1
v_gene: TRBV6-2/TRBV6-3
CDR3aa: CASSYRPSKSSYNEQFF

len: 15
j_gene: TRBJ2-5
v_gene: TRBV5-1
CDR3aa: CASSSRQGPSKTQYF

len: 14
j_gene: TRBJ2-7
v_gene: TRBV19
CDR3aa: CASSNRGSFYEQYF

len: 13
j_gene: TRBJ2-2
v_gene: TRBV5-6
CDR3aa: CASMDRLNGELFF

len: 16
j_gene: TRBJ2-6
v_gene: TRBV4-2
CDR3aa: CASSPFADSGANVLTF

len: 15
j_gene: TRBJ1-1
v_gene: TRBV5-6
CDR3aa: CASSLLDRGNTEAFF

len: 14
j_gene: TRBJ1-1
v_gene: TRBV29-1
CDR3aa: CSIRFGGGVAEAFF

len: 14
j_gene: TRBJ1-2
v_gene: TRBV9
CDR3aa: CASSVAPIPYGYTF

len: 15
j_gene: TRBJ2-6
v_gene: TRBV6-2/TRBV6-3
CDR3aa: CFSSYPDSGANVLTF

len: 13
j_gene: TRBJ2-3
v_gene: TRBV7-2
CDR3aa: CASGKTSTDTQYF

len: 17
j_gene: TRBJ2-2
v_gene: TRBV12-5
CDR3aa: CASGFLVGGYNTGELFF

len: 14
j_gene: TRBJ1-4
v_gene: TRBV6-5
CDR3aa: CASSYAQNNEKLFF

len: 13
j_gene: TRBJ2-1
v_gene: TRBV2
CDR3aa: CASSGLASNEQFF

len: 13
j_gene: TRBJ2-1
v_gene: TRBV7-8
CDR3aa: CASSFPGDNEQFF

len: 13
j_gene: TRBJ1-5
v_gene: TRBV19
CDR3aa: CASAGTGFQPQHF

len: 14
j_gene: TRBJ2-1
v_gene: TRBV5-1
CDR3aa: CASGQGTVYNEQFF

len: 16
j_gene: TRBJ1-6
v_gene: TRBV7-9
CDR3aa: CASSLWPGRVGSPLHF

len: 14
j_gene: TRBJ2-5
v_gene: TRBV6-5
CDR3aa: CASSWADRMETQYF

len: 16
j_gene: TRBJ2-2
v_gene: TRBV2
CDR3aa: CASYDRLRFNTGELFF

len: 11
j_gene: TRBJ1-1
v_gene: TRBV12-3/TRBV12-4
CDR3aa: CASTYRGRTFF

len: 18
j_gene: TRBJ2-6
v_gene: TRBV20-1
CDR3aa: CSARVRLADYSGANVLTF

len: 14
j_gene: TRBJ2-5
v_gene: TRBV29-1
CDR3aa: CSVEKGQGEETQYF

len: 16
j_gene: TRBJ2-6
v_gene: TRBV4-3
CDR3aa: CASSHRSAGGANVLTF

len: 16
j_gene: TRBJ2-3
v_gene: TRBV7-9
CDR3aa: CASSPTGRGRTDTQYF

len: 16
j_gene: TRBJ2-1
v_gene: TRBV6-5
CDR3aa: CASRYTGFRSYNEQFF

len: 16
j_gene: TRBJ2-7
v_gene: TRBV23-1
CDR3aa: CASSQSRTLKRHEQYF

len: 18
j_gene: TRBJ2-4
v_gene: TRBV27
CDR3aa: CASSKLAGGIIAKNIQYF

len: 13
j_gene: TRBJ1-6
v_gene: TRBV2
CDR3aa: CASSEEKGSPLHF

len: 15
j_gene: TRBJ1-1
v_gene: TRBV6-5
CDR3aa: CASSYGQLMNTEAFF

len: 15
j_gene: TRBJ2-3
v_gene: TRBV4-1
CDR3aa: CASSPRWVSTDTQYF

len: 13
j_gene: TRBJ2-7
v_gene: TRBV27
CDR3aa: CASSFASHYEQYF

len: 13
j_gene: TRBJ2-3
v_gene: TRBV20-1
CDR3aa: CSANPASTDTQYF

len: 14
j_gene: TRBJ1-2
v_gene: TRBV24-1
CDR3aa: CATSEPDRVYGYTF

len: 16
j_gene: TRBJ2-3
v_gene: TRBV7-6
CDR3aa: CASSLGTSVSTDTQYF

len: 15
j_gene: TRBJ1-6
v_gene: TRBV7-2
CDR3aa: CASSRQGAEDSPLHF

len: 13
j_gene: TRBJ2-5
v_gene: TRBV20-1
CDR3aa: CSARGSGVETQYF

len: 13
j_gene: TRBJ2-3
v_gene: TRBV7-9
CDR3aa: CASSPFFADTQYF

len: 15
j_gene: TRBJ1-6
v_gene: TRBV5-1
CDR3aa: CASSPTTGSSSPLHF

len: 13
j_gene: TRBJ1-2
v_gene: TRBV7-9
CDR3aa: CASSLILNYGYTF

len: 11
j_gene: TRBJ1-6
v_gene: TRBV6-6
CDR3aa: CASRGESPLHF

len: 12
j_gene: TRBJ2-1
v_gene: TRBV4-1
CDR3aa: CASSPPGNEQFF

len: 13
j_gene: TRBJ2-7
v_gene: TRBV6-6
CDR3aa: CASSPRTGEEQYF

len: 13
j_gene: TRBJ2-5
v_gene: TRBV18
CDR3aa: CASSPAGSETQYF

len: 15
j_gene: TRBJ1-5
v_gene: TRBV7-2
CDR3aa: CASSRSAGSNQPQHF

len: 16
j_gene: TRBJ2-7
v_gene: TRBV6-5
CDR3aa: CASSYSAGTVPYEQYF